The clone carrying this TCR beta chain was observed a handful of times. The antigen is unknown. The source of the sample is a study of CD8+ T cells in alopecia areata. Whole-study results and caveats: Uncertainty about whether baseline CD8+ expansion is linked to response remains, with one nonresponder. Normal skin's resident alphabeta T cells are sequenced alongside lesional scalp T cells. Among the 100 top clones, expanded CD8+ clones, like scalp clonality, were significantly decreased by tofacitinib. Tofacitinib did not eliminate many expanded lesional clones from scalp or blood.

RNA was isolated and reverse transcribed to cDNA, the sequencing template. TCRdb's copy holds only in-frame clones and misses some; the assay was immunoSEQ multiplex PCR. In the table there are roughly 120,000 clones, around 53% of which are singletons. This CDR3 region has 13 residues. V lost 4 bases, J lost 3 bases, and 9 bases lay in between. CDR1 and CDR2 (germline): LNHDA, SQIVND (reference sequence). Treatment indicated: oral pan-JAK inhibitor, 5-10 mg twice daily. The chain has TRBV19 and TRBJ1-2, with no clear D. Specimen: CD4+ T cells sorted from blood, collected at week 4, from a patient treated with tofacitinib. The origin of this receptor is a human donor with alopecia areata. DNA of the CDR3: TGTGCCAGTAGTAGAACAGAGGACTATGGCTACACCTTC. Protein sequence: CASSRTEDYGYTF.